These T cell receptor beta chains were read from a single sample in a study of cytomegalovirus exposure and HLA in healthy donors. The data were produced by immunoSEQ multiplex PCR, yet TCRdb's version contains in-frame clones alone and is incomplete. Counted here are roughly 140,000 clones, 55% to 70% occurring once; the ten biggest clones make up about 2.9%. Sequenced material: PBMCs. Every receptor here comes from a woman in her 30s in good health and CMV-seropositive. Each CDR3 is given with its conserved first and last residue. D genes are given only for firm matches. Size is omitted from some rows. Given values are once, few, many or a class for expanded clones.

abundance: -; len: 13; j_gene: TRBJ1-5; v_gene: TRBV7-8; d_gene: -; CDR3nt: TGTGCCAGCAGGCTAGGGGTCTCCCAGCCCCAGCATTTT; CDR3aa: CASRLGVSQPQHF
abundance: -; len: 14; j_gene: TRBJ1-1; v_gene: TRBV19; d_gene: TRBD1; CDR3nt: TGTGCCAGTAGTACCGGGACAGGGGGCACTGAAGCTTTCTTT; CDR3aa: CASSTGTGGTEAFF
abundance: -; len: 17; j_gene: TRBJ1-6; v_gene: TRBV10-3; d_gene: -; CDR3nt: TGTGCCATCAGTGAGAGAGGGGGAATAACCTATAATTCACCCCTCCACTTT; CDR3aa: CAISERGGITYNSPLHF
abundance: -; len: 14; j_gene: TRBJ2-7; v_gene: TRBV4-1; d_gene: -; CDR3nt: TGCGCCAGCAGCCATCCTGCCGGGACCTACGAGCAGTACTTC; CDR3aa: CASSHPAGTYEQYF
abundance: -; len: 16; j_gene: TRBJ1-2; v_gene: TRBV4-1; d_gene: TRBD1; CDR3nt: TGCGCCAGCAGCCAAAGCACGGGACAGGGGGCATGGGGCTACACCTTC; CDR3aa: CASSQSTGQGAWGYTF
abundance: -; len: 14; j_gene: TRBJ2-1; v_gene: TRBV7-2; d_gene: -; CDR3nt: TGTGCCAGCAGCTCTAGACAGGGAGGCAATGAGCAGTTCTTC; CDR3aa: CASSSRQGGNEQFF
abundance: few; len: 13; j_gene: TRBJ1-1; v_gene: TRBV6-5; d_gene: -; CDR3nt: TGTGCCAGCGCAAAAGGGGGGGCCACTGAAGCTTTCTTT; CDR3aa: CASAKGGATEAFF
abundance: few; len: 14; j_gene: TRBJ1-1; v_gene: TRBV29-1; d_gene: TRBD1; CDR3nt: TGCAGCGTTATCCGAGGACAGGGAAACACTGAAGCTTTCTTT; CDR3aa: CSVIRGQGNTEAFF
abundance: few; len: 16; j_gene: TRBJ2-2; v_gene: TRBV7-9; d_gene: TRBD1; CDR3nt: TGTGCCAGCAGCCCCGACAGGGGACGGAACACCGGGGAGCTGTTTTTT; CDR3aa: CASSPDRGRNTGELFF
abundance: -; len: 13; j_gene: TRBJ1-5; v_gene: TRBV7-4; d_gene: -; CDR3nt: TGTGCCAGCAGCTTGGGGATGGAGGCCTCCCACTATTTT; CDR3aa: CASSLGMEASHYF
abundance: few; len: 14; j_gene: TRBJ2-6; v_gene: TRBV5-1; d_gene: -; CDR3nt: TGCGCCAGCAGGGACAGTTCCGGGGCCAACGTCCTGACTTTC; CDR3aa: CASRDSSGANVLTF